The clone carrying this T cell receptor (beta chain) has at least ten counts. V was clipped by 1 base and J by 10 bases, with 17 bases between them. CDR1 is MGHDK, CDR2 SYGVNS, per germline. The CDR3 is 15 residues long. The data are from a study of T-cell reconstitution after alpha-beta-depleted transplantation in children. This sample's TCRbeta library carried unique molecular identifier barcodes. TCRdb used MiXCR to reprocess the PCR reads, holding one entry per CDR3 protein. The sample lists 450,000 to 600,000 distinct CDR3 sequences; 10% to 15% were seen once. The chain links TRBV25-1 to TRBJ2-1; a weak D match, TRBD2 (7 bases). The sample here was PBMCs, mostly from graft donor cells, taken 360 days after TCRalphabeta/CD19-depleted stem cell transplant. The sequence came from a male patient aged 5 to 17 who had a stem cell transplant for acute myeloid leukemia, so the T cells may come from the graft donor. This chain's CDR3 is CASSESQGRAWEQFF. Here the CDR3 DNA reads TGTGCCAGCAGTGAATCGCAGGGGAGGGCCTGGGAGCAGTTCTTC.